One and the same sample provided the 30 T cell receptor beta chains below, sequenced in a study of T cells in Graves' hyperthyroidism and ophthalmopathy. The investigators amplified TCR beta CDR3 regions from RNA transcripts. First-round RT-PCR with HTBI primers amplified the TCR CDR3 region. TCRdb recomputed calls from the multiplex PCR reads with MiXCR, one row per CDR3 protein. This sample has roughly 750,000 distinct CDR3 sequences, with 16% found just once. Sequenced: blood. These receptors were collected from a man between 18 and 29 years old with Graves' hyperthyroidism.

This clonotype came up a few times. The V call is TRBV9, the J call TRBJ2-1; D not certain. The V end was cut by 2 bases, the J end by 10 bases, with 19 bases between. The CDR3 covers 15 residues. Germline CDR1 is SGDLS and CDR2 is YYNGEE. CDR3 nucleotide sequence: TGTGCCAGCAGCGTCAGCGCTAGTGGGATGGGGGAGCAGTTCTTC. Translated, it gives CASSVSASGMGEQFF.

The chain has TRBV19 and TRBJ2-7; 9 bases agree with TRBD2. The CDR3 has 14 residues. The V gene's germline CDR1 is LNHDA and CDR2 SQIVND (reference sequence). The ends lost 5 bases at V and 4 bases at J; junction bases unmatched: 6. The CDR3, as DNA: TGTGCCAGTAGTTATAGCGGGAGCGGATACGAGCAGTACTTC. Protein: CASSYSGSGYEQYF.

The genes are TRBV30 and TRBJ2-7, with TRBD1 matching over 8 bases. The CDR3 has 13 amino acids. Germline V lookup: CDR1 GTSNPN, CDR2 SVGIG (reference sequence). V was clipped by 5 bases and J by 4 bases; unmatched bases: 7. CDR3 region: CAWETGDRYEQYF. CDR3 DNA sequence: TGTGCCTGGGAGACAGGGGATCGGTACGAGCAGTACTTC.

This chain connects TRBV2 to TRBJ2-3; D possibly matches TRBD1 or TRBD2 (6 bases each). This CDR3 spans 15 amino acids. The germline V gene encodes CDR1 SNHLY and CDR2 FYNNEI. V lost 6 bases, J lost 0 bases, and 13 bases lay in between. DNA of the CDR3: TGTGCCAGCAGGCAACGGGGGCTCAGCACAGATACGCAGTATTTT. Translated: CASRQRGLSTDTQYF.

The genes are TRBV19 and TRBJ2-2; 7 bases map to TRBD2. Germline CDR1 reads LNHDA; CDR2 reads SQIVND (reference sequence). The CDR3 extends over 14 amino acids. Losses at the gene ends were 6 bases for V and 8 bases for J; bases not matched to a gene: 9. CDR3 coding DNA: TGTGCCAGTAGACCCCCGGGGGGATCGGGGGAGCTGTTTTTT. Encoded protein: CASRPPGGSGELFF.

This CDR3 is CASSFQSGTGDWNEQFF. For the CDR3, the DNA is TGTGCCAGCAGCTTCCAGTCCGGGACAGGGGACTGGAATGAGCAGTTCTTC. The chain links TRBV7-3 to TRBJ2-1; 10 bases align to TRBD1. The CDR3 extends over 17 amino acids. CDR1 and CDR2 from the germline V gene are SGHTA and FQGTGA. Losses at the gene ends were 3 bases for V and 7 bases for J; bases not matched to a gene: 12.

This clonotype was counted at least ten times. The chain uses TRBV12-3 or TRBV12-4 and TRBJ1-5; 9 bases are a match to TRBD1. The CDR3 extends over 13 amino acids. The ends lost 6 bases at V and 6 bases at J; junction bases unmatched: 3. CDR3 loop: CASRQGASQPQHF. The CDR3 DNA reads as TGTGCCAGCAGACAGGGGGCAAGTCAGCCCCAGCATTTT.

In this sample, this clonotype turned up many times. The J gene is TRBJ1-1, the V gene TRBV6-5; 9 bases are a match to TRBD1. CDR3 length: 16 residues. Germline CDR1 and CDR2: MNHEY and SVGAGI. The trim removed 2 bases at V and 0 bases at J, leaving 4 bases unmatched. CDR3 bases: TGTGCCAGCAGTTACCAAACAGGGGGCCTGAACACTGAAGCTTTCTTT. It encodes CASSYQTGGLNTEAFF.

The J gene is TRBJ1-5, the V gene TRBV11-2, with D perhaps TRBD1 (5 bases). CDR1 SGHAT and CDR2 FQNNGV come from the germline V gene. Trimming left V 5 bases short and J 7 bases short, with 18 bases between. The length of the CDR3 is 15 residues. The CDR3: CASSPGPLLKQPQHF. In DNA form, the CDR3 reads TGTGCCAGCAGCCCGGGGCCACTCTTAAAGCAGCCCCAGCATTTT.

DNA for the CDR3: TGCAGTGCCGCCCCGGGACTAGTCACAGATACGCAGTATTTT. Amino acids: CSAAPGLVTDTQYF. The chain couples TRBV20-1 to TRBJ2-3, with 8 bases fitting TRBD2. Germline loops: CDR1 DFQATT, CDR2 SNEGSKA (reference sequence). The length of the CDR3 is 14 residues. V gave up 6 bases and J gave up 2 bases; unmatched junction bases: 7.

The chain is built from TRBV29-1 and TRBJ2-7; TRBD2 matches 10 bases. The junction had 6 bases not matched to a gene; V was cut back by 4 bases and J by 6 bases. This CDR3 region has 13 residues. Germline V gene sequence: CDR1 SQVTM, CDR2 ANQGSEA. The CDR3 here is CSVVSSGSPEQYF. DNA for the CDR3: TGCAGCGTTGTGTCTAGCGGGAGTCCCGAGCAGTACTTC.

Many counts were recorded for this clonotype. This sequence joins TRBV11-2 and TRBJ2-1; D not resolved. The CDR3 contains 13 residues. Germline CDR1 and CDR2: SGHAT and FQNNGV. V was clipped by 3 bases and J by 7 bases, with 10 bases between them. For the CDR3, the DNA is TGTGCCAGCAGCTTGAGTCTGCTGAATGAGCAGTTCTTC. Amino acid sequence: CASSLSLLNEQFF.

This clonotype has a count of ten or more. The chain carries TRBV28 and TRBJ2-5; 8 bases are a match to TRBD2. Germline CDR1 MDHEN, CDR2 SYDVKM. The CDR3 consists of 15 residues. Trimming took 5 bases from V and 4 from J; bases not matched to a gene: 9. The CDR3 protein is CASSTPGGGGETQYF. The CDR3 DNA sequence: TGTGCCAGCAGTACCCCGGGGGGGGGCGGAGAGACCCAGTACTTC. The entire variable domain, with the rest obtained from reference TRBV28 and TRBJ2-5, is as follows: DVKVTQSSRYLVKRTGEKVFLECVQDMDHENMFWYRQDPGLGLRLIYFSYDVKMKEKGDIPEGYSVSREKKERFSLILESASTNQTSMYLCASSTPGGGGETQYFGPGTRLLVL.

CDR3 in DNA: TGTGCCGAGACAGCCTTCGAGCAGTACTTC. Its protein product is CAETAFEQYF. The V call is TRBV24-1, the J call TRBJ2-7, with a tentative D call TRBD1 (5 bases). Trimming stripped 12 bases from V and 6 bases from J, with 11 bases between. CDR3 size: 10 residues. Looked up from germline, CDR1 is KGHDR and CDR2 is SFDVKD.

This clonotype was recorded at least ten times. The chain uses TRBV28 and TRBJ2-7, with D perhaps TRBD1 or TRBD2 (6 bases each). V was pared by 2 bases and J by 6 bases, with 17 bases between. The CDR3 covers 15 residues. Germline CDR1 is MDHEN and CDR2 is SYDVKM. The CDR3 DNA is TGTGCCAGCAGTTTAAACTACCTCCGGGGGCGCGAGCAGTACTTC. Protein: CASSLNYLRGREQYF.

Ten or more counts support this clonotype. This chain uses TRBV2 with TRBJ2-1; possibly TRBD2 for D (5 bases). In germline, CDR1 is SNHLY, CDR2 FYNNEI. Deletions cut 6 bases from V and 7 bases from J, with 19 bases between. There are 15 residues in the CDR3. CDR3 region: CASSEGANVRNEQFF. The DNA for the CDR3 is TGTGCCAGCAGCGAGGGCGCCAATGTTAGGAATGAGCAGTTCTTC. Looking up the rest from reference TRBV2 and TRBJ2-1 gives the full variable domain: EPEVTQTPSHQVTQMGQEVILRCVPISNHLYFYWYRQILGQKVEFLVSFYNNEISEKSEIFDDQFSVERPDGSNFTLKIRSTKLEDSAMYFCASSEGANVRNEQFFGPGTRLTVL.

This chain links TRBV5-1 with TRBJ2-7, with unresolved D. Trimming removed 0 bases at V and 3 bases at J, with 10 bases between. Looked up from germline, CDR1 is SGHRS and CDR2 is YFSETQ. This CDR3 region has 14 residues. CDR3 sequence: CASSLEATYYEQYF. For the CDR3, the DNA is TGCGCCAGCAGCTTGGAGGCGACCTACTACGAGCAGTACTTC.

This clonotype was found a few times. This chain uses TRBV19 with TRBJ2-1; no definite D call. Germline assignment: CDR1 LNHDA and CDR2 SQIVND (reference sequence). The CDR3 has 13 residues. V shed 6 bases and J shed 6 bases, with 12 bases lying between them. CDR3 nucleotides: TGTGCCAGTAGGTGGGTAGCAGGCAATGAGCAGTTCTTC. This sequence encodes CASRWVAGNEQFF.

This clonotype was recorded at least ten times. The chain combines TRBV2 with TRBJ1-1; tentatively, D is TRBD1 (6 bases). Deletions cut 6 bases from V and 0 bases from J, with 11 bases between. This CDR3 comprises 14 residues. CDR1 is SNHLY, CDR2 FYNNEI, per germline. CDR3 residues: CASREGVMNTEAFF. The CDR3 DNA is TGTGCCAGCAGGGAGGGGGTAATGAACACTGAAGCTTTCTTT. The complete variable domain, with remaining parts taken from reference TRBV2 and TRBJ1-1, reads EPEVTQTPSHQVTQMGQEVILRCVPISNHLYFYWYRQILGQKVEFLVSFYNNEISEKSEIFDDQFSVERPDGSNFTLKIRSTKLEDSAMYFCASREGVMNTEAFFGQGTRLTVV.

The chain links TRBV10-2 to TRBJ2-7, with D perhaps matching TRBD1 or TRBD2 (5 bases each). The CDR3 is 14 residues long. The V gene's germline CDR1 is WSHSY and CDR2 SAAADI. The V end was cut by 2 bases, the J end by 7 bases, with 15 bases between. DNA for the CDR3: TGCGCCAGCAGTGAGGGACTGGGGCTTGAAGAGCAGTACTTC. Its translation is CASSEGLGLEEQYF.

CDR3 nucleotides: TGTGCCAGCAGCGGTAGCGGGAGGGCTCTCTCTAACACCGGGGAGCTGTTTTTT. As protein: CASSGSGRALSNTGELFF. V gene TRBV6-2 or TRBV6-3 combines with J gene TRBJ2-2; 11 nucleotides agree with TRBD2. Germline values: CDR1 MNHEY, CDR2 SVGEGT. Trimming removed 6 bases from V and 2 bases from J; junction bases left unmatched: 11. The CDR3 has 18 residues.

This clonotype was counted between two and nine times. The rearrangement links TRBV20-1 to TRBJ2-5; the D gene is possibly TRBD1 (6 bases). The V gene lost 1 base and the J gene lost 2 bases, with 11 bases spanning the gap. The CDR3 is made up of 14 amino acids. Germline V gives CDR1 DFQATT, CDR2 SNEGSKA (reference sequence). The CDR3 DNA reads TGCAGTGCTAGAGCGGTGGGACATCAAGAGACCCAGTACTTC. Its translation is CSARAVGHQETQYF.

The sample holds a few counts of this clonotype. The chain links TRBV19 to TRBJ2-3; TRBD2 is a possible D gene (5 bases). Trimming cost V 3 bases and J 3 bases, with 7 bases left between them. Germline V gives CDR1 LNHDA, CDR2 SQIVND (reference sequence). The CDR3 is made up of 13 amino acids. Here the CDR3 reads CASSIGETDTQYF. CDR3 nucleotides: TGTGCCAGTAGTATTGGGGAGACAGATACGCAGTATTTT. Supplemented by reference TRBV19 and TRBJ2-3, the full variable domain reads DGGITQSPKYLFRKEGQNVTLSCEQNLNHDAMYWYRQDPGQGLRLIYYSQIVNDFQKGDIAEGYSVSREKKESFPLTVTSAQKNPTAFYLCASSIGETDTQYFGPGTRLTVL.

This clonotype was counted at least ten times. The chain uses TRBV5-1 and TRBJ2-1, with D possibly being TRBD1 or TRBD2 (5 bases each). The CDR3 has 18 residues. Germline assignment: CDR1 SGHRS and CDR2 YFSETQ. Trimming left V 2 bases short and J 0 bases short, with 18 bases between. In nucleotides, the CDR3 is TGCGCCAGCAGCTTAATGAGGCTACGAGGGACCTCCTACAATGAGCAGTTCTTC. Translated: CASSLMRLRGTSYNEQFF.

V is TRBV20-1 and J is TRBJ1-2, with 12 nucleotides matching TRBD1. CDR1 and CDR2 from the germline V gene are DFQATT and SNEGSKA (reference sequence). The CDR3 has 12 residues. The CDR3 reads CSGTGGQGGYTF. The CDR3 DNA reads TGCAGCGGGACAGGGGGCCAGGGCGGCTACACCTTC.

V is TRBV3-1 and J is TRBJ2-3; 8 bases are shared with TRBD2. The CDR3 length is 17 residues. J lost 1 base, V lost 2 bases, and 8 bases had no gene match. Germline loops: CDR1 LGHDT, CDR2 YNNKEL (reference sequence). The CDR3 coding sequence is TGTGCCAGCAGCCAAATAAGAACTAGCGGTGGCACAGATACGCAGTATTTT. Translating gives CASSQIRTSGGTDTQYF.

The table lists this clonotype with a few counts. Just one base apart from a much larger clone, this may be a read error. The genes are TRBV12-3 or TRBV12-4 and TRBJ1-1, with D tentatively TRBD1 (6 bases). The CDR3 covers 14 residues. The chain's CDR3 is CASKPGAGNAEAFF. For the CDR3, the DNA is TGTGCCAGCAAGCCAGGGGCGGGGAACGCTGAAGCTTTCTTT.

Points on this clonotype: A single base separates this from a much larger clone, so it may be a read error. The gene calls are TRBV7-8 and TRBJ2-1; tentatively, D is TRBD1 or TRBD2 (5 bases each). Germline lookup yields CDR1 SGHVS and CDR2 FQNEAQ. The germline V and J ends were trimmed by 8 bases and 5 bases, with 13 bases remaining between them. The CDR3 consists of 13 residues. This CDR3 is CASGLGTNNEQFF. CDR3 nucleotides: TGTGCCAGCGGCCTAGGGACCAACAATGAGCAGTTCTTC.

The rearrangement links TRBV12-3 or TRBV12-4 to TRBJ2-7; 7 bases match TRBD2. The ends lost 2 bases at V and 5 bases at J; junction bases unmatched: 6. The CDR3 loop spans 14 amino acids. CDR3 amino acids: CASSLWGRGHEQYF. The CDR3 nucleotides read TGTGCCAGCAGTTTATGGGGGAGGGGACACGAGCAGTACTTC.

About this clonotype: A read error is possible here, since a much larger clone lies one base away. The chain has TRBV5-1 and TRBJ1-1; D might be TRBD1 (5 bases). The CDR3 length is 14 residues. Germline CDR1 is SGHRS and CDR2 is YFSETQ. The CDR3 bases are TGCGCCAACAGCTTGGGCGCAGGGTCTACTTCAGCTTTCTTT. It translates to CANSLGAGSTSAFF.